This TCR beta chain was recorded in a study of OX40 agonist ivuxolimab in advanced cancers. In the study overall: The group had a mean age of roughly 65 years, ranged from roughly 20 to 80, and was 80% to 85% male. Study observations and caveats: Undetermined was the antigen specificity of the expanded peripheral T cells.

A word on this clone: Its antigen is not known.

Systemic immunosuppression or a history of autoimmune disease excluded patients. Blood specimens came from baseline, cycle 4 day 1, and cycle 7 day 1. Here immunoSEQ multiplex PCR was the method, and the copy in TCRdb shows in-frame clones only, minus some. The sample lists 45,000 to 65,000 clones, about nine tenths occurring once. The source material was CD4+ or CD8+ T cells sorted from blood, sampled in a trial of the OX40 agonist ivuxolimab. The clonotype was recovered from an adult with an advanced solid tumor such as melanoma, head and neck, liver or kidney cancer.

CDR3 amino acids: CASSYVWDPNEKLFF. The CDR3, as DNA: TGTGCCAGCAGTTACGTGTGGGATCCTAATGAAAAACTGTTTTTT. The chain combines TRBV6-5 with TRBJ1-4; D ambiguous. The CDR3 runs 15 residues. The ends were cut back, 2 bases at V and 3 bases at J, with 10 bases in the middle. Germline V gives CDR1 MNHEY, CDR2 SVGAGI.